This T cell receptor (beta chain) is drawn from a study of T-cell memory formation after mild COVID-19. This clonotype has more than one count but fewer than ten. Its antigen is still unknown. Sample barcodes and UMIs were carried by the TCR alpha and TCR beta cDNA libraries that 5'RACE generated with constant-segment primers. TCRdb redid the calling of the 5' RACE reads with MiXCR, one entry per CDR3 protein. This table holds fewer than 350,000 distinct CDR3 sequences, about a sixth found once. Overall study results and limits: The appearance of some responding clones in pre-infection memory suggested that cross-reactive memory joined. CD4/CD8 balance held among clones contracting day 15 to 85, and later expanders leaned CD4+.

The TCR sequence derives from a man younger than 35 who had mild COVID-19 (a few samples of this study predate the infection). Cell type and time point are not known. The source material was PBMCs or a T cell subset sorted from them (not recorded which).

Here the CDR3 reads CASSPGTSADTQYF. The CDR3 coding sequence is TGTGCCAGCAGCCCGGGGACTAGCGCAGATACGCAGTATTTT. This chain connects TRBV7-2 to TRBJ2-3, with 10 nucleotides matching TRBD2. Germline V gene sequence: CDR1 SGHTA, CDR2 FQGNSA. J lost 4 bases, V lost 5 bases, and 3 bases had no gene match. This CDR3 contains 14 residues.